This record concerns one TCR beta chain sequence. The data were taken from a study of blood T cell repertoires in COVID-19. In the study overall: Nucleic acid was either cDNA or gDNA, and it came from T cells, B-cell-depleted T cells, or PBMCs.

V lost 4 bases and J lost 6; bases outside the gene matches: 4. From germline, CDR1 is SGHRS and CDR2 YFSETQ. CDR3 length equals 14 residues. Profiling relied on immunoSEQ multiplex PCR, and the TCRdb table lists in-frame clones only, not all of them. The table includes 410,000 or so clones, around 91% detected once. Specimen: peripheral blood. The V gene is TRBV5-1, the J gene TRBJ1-5; TRBD1 aligns across 10 bases. This clonotype originated in a woman aged 40 to 55 with COVID-19, enrolled during active disease. The CDR3 coding sequence is TGCGCCAGCAGCGTCGGACAGGGGGGTCAGCCCCAGCATTTT. This encodes CASSVGQGGQPQHF. The full variable domain, completed using reference TRBV5-1 and TRBJ1-5, is KAGVTQTPRYLIKTRGQQVTLSCSPISGHRSVSWYQQTPGQGLQFLFEYFSETQRNKGNFPGRFSGRQFSNSRSEMNVSTLELGDSALYLCASSVGQGGQPQHFGDGTRLSIL.